This is a list of T cell receptor beta chains from one sample in a study of T-cell reconstitution after alpha-beta-depleted transplantation in children. TCRdb analysed the PCR reads with MiXCR anew, one entry per CDR3 protein. Among tens of thousands of distinct CDR3 sequences listed, approximately 14% were seen once. Source: PBMCs, mostly from graft donor cells, taken 180 days after TCRalphabeta/CD19-depleted stem cell transplant. The receptors shown here come from a male patient between 2 and 10 years old who had a stem cell transplant for acute lymphoblastic leukemia, so the T cells may come from the graft donor. The CDR3 runs from the conserved cysteine through the conserved F or W. The D gene is left open where the match is weak. Only some rows state a clone size, as once, few, many or a class for expanded clones.

J: TRBJ2-3
size: few
D: TRBD1
V: TRBV20-1
DNA: TGCAGTGCAGACCGGGACAGATCCACAGATACGCAGTATTTT
CDR3: CSADRDRSTDTQYF

J: TRBJ2-7
size: -
D: -
V: TRBV20-1
DNA: TGCAGTGGAACGCCGTTTTCAGGGAGCGAGCAGTACTTC
CDR3: CSGTPFSGSEQYF

J: TRBJ2-5
size: -
D: TRBD1
V: TRBV7-2
DNA: TGTGCCAGCCACGCCGGAAGGGGGCGCGGATTGGAGACCCAGTACTTC
CDR3: CASHAGRGRGLETQYF

J: TRBJ2-3
size: -
D: TRBD2
V: TRBV5-6
DNA: TGTGCCAGCAGCTTGCGGACTAGCGGGAAAGATACGCAGTATTTT
CDR3: CASSLRTSGKDTQYF

J: TRBJ2-5
size: few
D: TRBD2
V: TRBV5-1
DNA: TGCGCCAGCAGGGGGGGGACGGATCTAACCCAGTACTTC
CDR3: CASRGGTDLTQYF

J: TRBJ2-7
size: many
D: TRBD2
V: TRBV20-1
DNA: TGCAGTGCTAAGACTAGCGGTAACTCCTACGAGCAGTACTTC
CDR3: CSAKTSGNSYEQYF

J: TRBJ2-7
size: few
D: TRBD1
V: TRBV4-3
DNA: TGCGCCAGCAGCCAGAGTCCTACAGGGGTCTACGAGCAGTACTTC
CDR3: CASSQSPTGVYEQYF

J: TRBJ2-7
size: few
D: -
V: TRBV10-3
DNA: TGTGCCATCAGAAACAGTTCCTACGAGCAGTACTTC
CDR3: CAIRNSSYEQYF

J: TRBJ2-5
size: -
D: TRBD2
V: TRBV25-1
DNA: TGTGCCAGCAGTGAACCCCAGACTAGCGGGAGGGCCCGGGAGACCCAGTACTTC
CDR3: CASSEPQTSGRARETQYF

J: TRBJ2-4
size: -
D: -
V: TRBV20-1
DNA: TGCAGTGCTAGGAGTCCGGGGTCAGCCAAAAACATTCAGTACTTC
CDR3: CSARSPGSAKNIQYF

J: TRBJ2-7
size: -
D: TRBD1
V: TRBV6-2/TRBV6-3
DNA: TGTGCCAGCAGTCGACAGGGGGCTGCCCCCTACGAGCAGTACTTC
CDR3: CASSRQGAAPYEQYF

J: TRBJ1-6
size: -
D: -
V: TRBV15
DNA: TGTGCCACCAGCAGAGATCGGGGGGAGAGCTCCTATAATTCACCCCTCCACTTT
CDR3: CATSRDRGESSYNSPLHF